Presented here are 6 T cell receptor beta chains from one specimen sequenced in a study of long-term antiretroviral therapy in people with HIV. Running of the v3.0 immunoSEQ assay took place at survey level. Assay: immunoSEQ multiplex PCR; the TCRdb copy retains only in-frame clones and omits some. The table shows about 28,000 clones, with approximately 88% occurring only once. The material sequenced was unsorted PBMCs, taken roughly 2.7 years after starting antiretroviral therapy. The receptor source for this set is a man aged 30 to 39 with HIV.

The chain recombines TRBV7-9 with TRBJ2-7, with D possibly being TRBD1 (7 bases). The CDR3 spans 13 residues. Between the trimmed V and J ends, which lost 10 bases and 5 bases, there was a span of 18 bases. The germline V gene has CDR1 SEHNR and CDR2 FQNEAQ (reference sequence). Written as DNA, the CDR3 is TGTGCCACCAACAGGGGAGGCGTTCACGAGCAGTACTTC. Protein product: CATNRGGVHEQYF. Based on the CDR3 plus reference TRBV7-9 and TRBJ2-7, the full variable domain is DTGVSQNPRHKITKRGQNVTFRCDPISEHNRLYWYRQTLGQGPEFLTYFQNEAQLEKSRLLSDRFSAERPKGSFSTLEIQRTEQGDSAMYLCATNRGGVHEQYFGPGTRLTVT.

This clone showed up just a few times. Here the CDR3 reads CASRLGWGNQPQHF. The DNA for the CDR3 is TGTGCCAGTAGATTGGGGTGGGGCAATCAGCCCCAGCATTTT. The V gene is TRBV19, the J gene TRBJ1-5; D unresolved. Germline V CDR1 and CDR2: LNHDA, SQIVND (reference sequence). This CDR3 has 14 amino acids. The ends were cut back, 6 bases at V and 2 bases at J, with 11 bases in the middle.

V gene TRBV19 combines with J gene TRBJ1-5; D not resolved. The CDR3 loop spans 16 amino acids. V dropped 8 bases and J dropped 3 bases, with 20 bases sitting between them. CDR1 and CDR2 from the germline V gene are LNHDA and SQIVND (reference sequence). The CDR3 loop reads CASSSYAAASNQPQHF. CDR3 bases: TGTGCCAGTTCAAGTTACGCGGCAGCTTCCAATCAGCCCCAGCATTTT.

This clone was seen just once. CDR3 coding DNA: TGTGCCAGCAGTCCGAAGGGGCCCGAAGCCAAAAACATTCAGTACTTC. Amino acids: CASSPKGPEAKNIQYF. The chain has TRBV28 and TRBJ2-4; TRBD1 might be the D (5 bases). Germline V gene sequence: CDR1 MDHEN, CDR2 SYDVKM. The CDR3 contains 16 residues. The V gene lost 5 bases and the J gene lost 0 bases, with 14 bases spanning the gap. The variable domain in full, completed from reference TRBV28 and TRBJ2-4, reads DVKVTQSSRYLVKRTGEKVFLECVQDMDHENMFWYRQDPGLGLRLIYFSYDVKMKEKGDIPEGYSVSREKKERFSLILESASTNQTSMYLCASSPKGPEAKNIQYFGAGTRLSVL.

Worth noting for this clone: The limits of the CDR3 on the DNA are not certain, so only TCRdb's listed CDR3 is given. The chain has TRBV21-1 and TRBJ1-4. TRBV21-1 is designated a pseudogene. The CDR3 has 15 residues if both end residues are counted. Here the CDR3 reads CARCWGRGTNEKLFF.

Regarding this clone: The germline gene is not matched at one end of the junction; a read error may be the cause. The chain is built from TRBV5-5 and TRBJ2-7; 7 nucleotides line up with TRBD2. The CDR3 contains 16 residues. CDR1 SGHKS and CDR2 YYEKEE come from the germline V gene (reference sequence). As DNA, the CDR3 is TGTGCCAGCAGCTTGGCCGCGACTAGCCTTTCCTCCGAGCAGTACTTC. Encoded protein: CASSLAATSLSSEQYF.